These 18 T cell receptor beta chains were all obtained from the same sample, sequenced in a study of regulatory T cells in long-lasting Graves disease. To make TCR beta libraries, researchers used iRepertoire HTBI primers and Arm-PCR of CDR3 regions. MiXCR was run by TCRdb on the multiplex PCR reads, yielding one entry per CDR3 protein. The profile covers more than 350,000 distinct CDR3 sequences, with 15% appearing a single time and about a sixth taken by the ten largest. The time point is: newly diagnosed GD, antithyroid drugs for less than 3 months. Construction of the TCR library relied on RNA isolated from PBMCs. The sample also formed part of further work on T cells in Graves' hyperthyroidism and ophthalmopathy.

Here the sequenced sample was peripheral blood mononuclear cells (PBMCs), taken at new diagnosis, from a patient treated with antithyroid drugs. All receptors derive from a woman under 40 with Graves disease.

This clonotype was counted many times. The V gene is TRBV11-3, the J gene TRBJ1-1; no clear D gene. V lost 5 bases, J lost 1 base, and 23 bases lay in between. The CDR3 contains 18 residues. Germline CDR1 and CDR2: SGHNT and YENEEA. In DNA, the CDR3 is TGTGCCAGCAGCCCCTGGCCAAGTGGGAGTGGGAGGAACACTGAAGCTTTCTTT. It specifies CASSPWPSGSGRNTEAFF.

Note on this clonotype: A read error may be the cause here, since a much bigger clone is one base away. This chain links TRBV7-9 with TRBJ1-1, with 8 positions matching TRBD1. In germline, CDR1 is SEHNR, CDR2 FQNEAQ (reference sequence). The CDR3 has 15 residues. CDR3 amino acids: CTSSLGAGGYTEAFF. The CDR3 nucleotides read TGTACCAGCAGCTTAGGGGCAGGGGGCTACACTGAAGCTTTCTTT.

This clonotype was seen ten or more times. This chain connects TRBV3-1 to TRBJ2-1, with 11 bases fitting TRBD2. Germline-derived CDR1 and CDR2 are LGHDT and YNNKEL (reference sequence). V shed 0 bases and J 4 bases; nucleotides not matched to a gene: 5. The CDR3 has 17 amino acids. This CDR3 is CASSQEGASGGYNEQFF. The CDR3 DNA sequence: TGTGCCAGCAGCCAAGAGGGAGCTAGCGGGGGGTACAATGAGCAGTTCTTC.

This clonotype appeared many times. The gene calls are TRBV12-3 or TRBV12-4 and TRBJ2-1; 10 positions match TRBD2. The CDR3 is made up of 15 amino acids. V lost 5 bases, J lost 12 bases, and 13 bases stayed unmatched. CDR3 coding DNA: TGTGCCAGCAGTCCTACCTTGAGCGGGAGGGCCGCGCAGTTCTTC. It yields the protein CASSPTLSGRAAQFF.

This clonotype has more than one count but fewer than ten. The chain recombines TRBV28 with TRBJ1-2; 9 bases align to TRBD1. From germline, CDR1 is MDHEN and CDR2 SYDVKM. With V trimmed by 7 bases and J by 10 bases, 13 bases remained unmatched. The CDR3 runs to 14 residues. The CDR3 nucleotides read TGTGCCAGCATCAGCTCCGGGACAGGGTCTTCCTACACCTTC. The encoded protein is CASISSGTGSSYTF.

Points on this clonotype: A much more abundant neighbour one base away suggests this may be a read error. The chain couples TRBV11-2 to TRBJ2-7, with 10 bases matching TRBD1. CDR1 SGHAT and CDR2 FQNNGV come from the germline V gene. Unmatched junction bases numbered 2, after V lost 6 bases and J lost 6 bases. The CDR3 is 12 amino acids. DNA of the CDR3: TGTGCCAGCAGGCGGACAGGGGGCGAGCAGTACTTC. Translated: CASRRTGGEQYF.

The table lists this clonotype with many counts. The chain joins TRBV20-1 to TRBJ2-7, with TRBD1 identical over 7 bases. V lost 0 bases, J lost 3 bases, and 5 bases stayed unmatched. Looked up from germline, CDR1 is DFQATT and CDR2 is SNEGSKA (reference sequence). CDR3 length: 14 residues. The CDR3 bases are TGCAGTGCTAGAGAACAGGGGTCCATCTACGAGCAGTACTTC. Its protein is CSAREQGSIYEQYF.

The genes are TRBV19 and TRBJ2-6, with 12 bases aligning to TRBD1. The germline V gene encodes CDR1 LNHDA and CDR2 SQIVND (reference sequence). Losses at the gene ends were 4 bases for V and 4 bases for J; bases not matched to a gene: 5. The CDR3 covers 17 residues. The CDR3 sequence is CASSKGQGAAGANVLTF. For the CDR3, the DNA is TGTGCCAGTAGTAAGGGACAGGGGGCGGCGGGGGCCAACGTCCTGACTTTC.

This clonotype was seen ten or more times. The J gene is TRBJ2-2, the V gene TRBV27; 9 positions match TRBD2. V shed 6 bases, J shed 2 bases, and the junction held 4 bases outside the gene matches. The CDR3 extends over 15 amino acids. Germline loops: CDR1 MNHEY, CDR2 SMNVEV (reference sequence). This chain's CDR3 is CASRSGRFNTGELFF. In DNA form, the CDR3 reads TGTGCCAGCAGGAGCGGGAGGTTTAACACCGGGGAGCTGTTTTTT.

This clonotype turned up a few times. The chain links TRBV19 to TRBJ2-5; D may be TRBD2 (5 bases). Germline V gene sequence: CDR1 LNHDA, CDR2 SQIVND (reference sequence). The germline V and J ends were trimmed by 3 bases and 4 bases, with 6 bases remaining between them. CDR3 length equals 12 residues. The CDR3 here is CASSIEGETQYF. In DNA form, the CDR3 reads TGTGCCAGTAGTATTGAGGGAGAGACCCAGTACTTC.

The sample holds many counts of this clonotype. CDR3 sequence (DNA): TGTGCCAGCAGCCACGCGGGAGAAGAGCAGTTCTTC. This encodes CASSHAGEEQFF. The chain carries TRBV3-1 and TRBJ2-1; 7 bases line up with TRBD2. The CDR3 extends over 12 amino acids. V trimming: 3 bases; J trimming: 10 bases; junction bases outside the gene matches: 3. Germline CDR1 LGHDT, CDR2 YNNKEL (reference sequence).

This clonotype was detected many times. The V and J genes are TRBV30 and TRBJ2-7; D may be TRBD1 or TRBD2 (5 bases each). The CDR3 spans 17 residues. Per germline, CDR1 GTSNPN and CDR2 SVGIG (reference sequence). V lost 0 bases and J 0 bases, leaving 18 bases between the germline ends. CDR3 sequence reads: CAWSVPGRGLGSYEQYF. The CDR3 DNA reads as TGTGCCTGGAGTGTACCAGGGAGAGGGCTGGGCTCCTACGAGCAGTACTTC.

The rearrangement uses TRBV28 and TRBJ2-5, with D perhaps TRBD1 (5 bases). CDR1 MDHEN and CDR2 SYDVKM come from the germline V gene. The CDR3 totals 13 residues. Trimming removed 4 bases from V and 5 bases from J, with 11 bases in between. The CDR3 protein is CASSYRFLETQYF. The DNA of the CDR3 is TGTGCCAGCAGTTACAGGTTCCTGGAGACCCAGTACTTC.

This clonotype was counted only a few times. This chain uses TRBV5-4 with TRBJ1-1; 8 bases are a match to TRBD1. Germline lookup yields CDR1 SGHNT and CDR2 YYREEE (reference sequence). The CDR3 runs to 14 residues. V gave up 4 bases and J gave up 5 bases; unmatched junction bases: 7. The CDR3 reads CASSRQGAYTEAFF. Here the CDR3 DNA reads TGTGCCAGCAGCCGTCAGGGGGCATATACTGAAGCTTTCTTT.

The V and J genes are TRBV5-1 and TRBJ2-5; possible D gene TRBD1, 7 bases. This CDR3 contains 16 residues. Trimming cost V 0 bases and J 2 bases, with 14 bases left between them. The V gene's germline CDR1 is SGHRS and CDR2 YFSETQ. The CDR3 sequence: CASSLARGTAQETQYF. The CDR3 DNA sequence: TGCGCCAGCAGCTTGGCCCGGGGGACAGCTCAAGAGACCCAGTACTTC.

This clonotype has at least ten counts. The chain has TRBV3-1 and TRBJ2-7; weak D call: TRBD2 (6 bases). This CDR3 spans 14 amino acids. Trimming stripped 1 base from V and 3 bases from J, with 10 bases between. The germline gives CDR1 LGHDT, CDR2 YNNKEL (reference sequence). DNA of the CDR3: TGTGCCAGCAGCCAAGCGGGAGTCCTCTACGAGCAGTACTTC. Protein product: CASSQAGVLYEQYF.

This clonotype was found many times. The genes are TRBV10-3 and TRBJ1-5, with D unresolved. The V end lost 5 bases, the J end lost 2 bases, and 13 bases lay between the germline ends. The CDR3 has 15 residues. The germline CDR1 and CDR2 sequences are ENHRY and SYGVKD. This chain's CDR3 is CAISPEAGGNQPQHF. CDR3 coding DNA: TGTGCCATCAGTCCGGAGGCCGGGGGCAATCAGCCCCAGCATTTT.

The genes are TRBV11-1 and TRBJ2-7, with 8 nucleotides matching TRBD1. The germline V gene encodes CDR1 SGHAT and CDR2 FQDESV (reference sequence). There are 14 residues in the CDR3. Germline trimming cut 2 bases from V and 5 bases from J; bases unmatched to any gene: 5. The chain's CDR3 is CASSLRAGGHEQYF. CDR3 nucleotide sequence: TGTGCCAGCAGCTTACGAGCAGGGGGCCACGAGCAGTACTTC.